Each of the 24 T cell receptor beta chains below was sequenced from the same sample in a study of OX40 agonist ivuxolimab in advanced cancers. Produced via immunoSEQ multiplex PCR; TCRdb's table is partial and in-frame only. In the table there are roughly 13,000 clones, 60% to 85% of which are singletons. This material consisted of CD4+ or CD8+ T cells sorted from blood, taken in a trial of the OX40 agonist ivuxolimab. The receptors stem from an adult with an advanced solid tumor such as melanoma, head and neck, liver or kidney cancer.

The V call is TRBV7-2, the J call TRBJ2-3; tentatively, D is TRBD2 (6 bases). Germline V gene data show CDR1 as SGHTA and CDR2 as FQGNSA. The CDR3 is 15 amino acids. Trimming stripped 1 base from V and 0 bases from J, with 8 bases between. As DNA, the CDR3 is TGTGCCAGCAGCTTAGTGCGGGGTAGCACAGATACGCAGTATTTT. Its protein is CASSLVRGSTDTQYF.

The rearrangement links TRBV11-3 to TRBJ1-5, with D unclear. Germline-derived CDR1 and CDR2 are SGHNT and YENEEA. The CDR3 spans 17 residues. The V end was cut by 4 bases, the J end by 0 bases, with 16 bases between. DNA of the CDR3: TGTGCCAGCAGCTCAGGTAGGTCGAGACTTAGCAATCAGCCCCAGCATTTT. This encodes CASSSGRSRLSNQPQHF.

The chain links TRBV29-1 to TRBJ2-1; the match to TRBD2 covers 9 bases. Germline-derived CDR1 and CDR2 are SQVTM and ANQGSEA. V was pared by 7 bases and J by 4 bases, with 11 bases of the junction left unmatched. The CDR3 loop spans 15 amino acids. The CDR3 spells CSAGPESGGYNEQFF. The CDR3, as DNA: TGCAGCGCCGGTCCCGAAAGCGGGGGGTACAATGAGCAGTTCTTC.

Written as DNA, the CDR3 is TGTGCCAGCAGCTCTCGGACGGACGGTAACTATGGCTACACCTTC. This encodes CASSSRTDGNYGYTF. The chain couples TRBV7-6 to TRBJ1-2; no definite D call. CDR1 and CDR2 from the germline V gene are SGHVS and FNYEAQ. CDR3 length: 15 amino acids. V lost 4 bases and J 1 base, leaving 13 bases between the germline ends.

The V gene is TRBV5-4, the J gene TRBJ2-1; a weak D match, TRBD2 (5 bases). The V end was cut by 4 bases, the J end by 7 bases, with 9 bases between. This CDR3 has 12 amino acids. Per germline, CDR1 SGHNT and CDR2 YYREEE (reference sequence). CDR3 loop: CASSDYFNEQFF. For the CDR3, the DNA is TGTGCCAGCAGCGACTACTTTAATGAGCAGTTCTTC.

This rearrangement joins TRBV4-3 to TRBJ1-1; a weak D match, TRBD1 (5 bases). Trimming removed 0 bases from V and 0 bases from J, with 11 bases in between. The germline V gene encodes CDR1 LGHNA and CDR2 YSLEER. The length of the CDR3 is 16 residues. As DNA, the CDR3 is TGCGCCAGCAGCCAAGATGGGCAGGGCCTGAACACTGAAGCTTTCTTT. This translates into CASSQDGQGLNTEAFF.

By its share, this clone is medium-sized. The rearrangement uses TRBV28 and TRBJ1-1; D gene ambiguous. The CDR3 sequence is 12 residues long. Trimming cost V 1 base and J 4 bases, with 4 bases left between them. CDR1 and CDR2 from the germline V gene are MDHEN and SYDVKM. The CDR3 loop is CASSLYSTEAFF. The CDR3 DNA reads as TGTGCCAGCAGTTTATACTCCACTGAAGCTTTCTTT.

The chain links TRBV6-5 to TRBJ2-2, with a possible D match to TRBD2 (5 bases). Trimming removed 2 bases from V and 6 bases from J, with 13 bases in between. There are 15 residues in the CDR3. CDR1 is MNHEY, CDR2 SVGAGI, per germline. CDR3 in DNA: TGTGCCAGCAGTTACGTAGAGGGATGGGCCGGGGAGCTGTTTTTT. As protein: CASSYVEGWAGELFF.

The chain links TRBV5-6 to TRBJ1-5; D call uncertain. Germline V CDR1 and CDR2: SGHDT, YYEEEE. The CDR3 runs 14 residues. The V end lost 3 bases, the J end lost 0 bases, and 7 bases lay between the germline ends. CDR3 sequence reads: CASSYQTSNQPQHF. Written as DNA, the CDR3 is TGTGCCAGCAGCTATCAGACTAGCAATCAGCCCCAGCATTTT. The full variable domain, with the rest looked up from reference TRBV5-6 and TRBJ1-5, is DAGVTQSPTHLIKTRGQQVTLRCSPKSGHDTVSWYQQALGQGPQFIFQYYEEEERQRGNFPDRFSGHQFPNYSSELNVNALLLGDSALYLCASSYQTSNQPQHFGDGTRLSIL.

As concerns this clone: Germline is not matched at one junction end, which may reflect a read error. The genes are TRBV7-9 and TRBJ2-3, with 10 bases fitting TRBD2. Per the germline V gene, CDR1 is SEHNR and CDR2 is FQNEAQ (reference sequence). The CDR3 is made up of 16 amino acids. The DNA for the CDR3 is TGTGCCAGCAACTTAAACCTAGCGGGGGGCACAGATACGCAGTATTTT. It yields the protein CASNLNLAGGTDTQYF.

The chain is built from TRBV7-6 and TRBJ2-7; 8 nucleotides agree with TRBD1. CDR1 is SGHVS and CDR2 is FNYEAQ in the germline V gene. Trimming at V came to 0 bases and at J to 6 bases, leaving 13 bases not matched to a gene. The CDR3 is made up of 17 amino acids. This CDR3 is CASSLASGQGALSEQYF. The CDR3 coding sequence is TGTGCCAGCAGCTTAGCCTCCGGGCAGGGGGCGTTGAGCGAGCAGTACTTC. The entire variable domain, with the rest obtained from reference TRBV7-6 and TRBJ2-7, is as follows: GAGVSQSPRYKVTKRGQDVALRCDPISGHVSLYWYRQALGQGPEFLTYFNYEAQQDKSGLPNDRFSAERPEGSISTLTIQRTEQRDSAMYRCASSLASGQGALSEQYFGPGTRLTVT.

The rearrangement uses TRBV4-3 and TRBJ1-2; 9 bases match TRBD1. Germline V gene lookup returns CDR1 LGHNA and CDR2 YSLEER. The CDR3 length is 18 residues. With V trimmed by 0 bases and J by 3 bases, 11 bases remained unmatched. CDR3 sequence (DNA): TGCGCCAGCAGCCAAGATATGGCCGGGACAGGGCTTTACTATGGCTACACCTTC. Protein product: CASSQDMAGTGLYYGYTF.

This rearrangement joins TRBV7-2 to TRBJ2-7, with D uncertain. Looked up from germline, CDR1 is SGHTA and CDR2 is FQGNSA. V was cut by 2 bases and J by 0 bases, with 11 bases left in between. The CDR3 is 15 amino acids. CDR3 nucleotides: TGTGCCAGCAGCTTATATTCATCACTCTCCTACGAGCAGTACTTC. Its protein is CASSLYSSLSYEQYF.

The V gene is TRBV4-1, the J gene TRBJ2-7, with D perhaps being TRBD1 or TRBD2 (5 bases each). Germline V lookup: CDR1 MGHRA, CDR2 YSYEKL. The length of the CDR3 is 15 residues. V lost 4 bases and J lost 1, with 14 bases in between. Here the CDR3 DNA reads TGCGCCAGCAGCCTGACACCGGGACCTTCCTACGAGCAGTACTTC. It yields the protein CASSLTPGPSYEQYF.

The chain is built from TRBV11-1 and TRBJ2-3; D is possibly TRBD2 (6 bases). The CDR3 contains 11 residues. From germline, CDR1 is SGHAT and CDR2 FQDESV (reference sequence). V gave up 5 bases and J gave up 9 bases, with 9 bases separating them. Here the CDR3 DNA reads TGTGCCAGCAGCCGGGGGTCAACGCAGTATTTT. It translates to CASSRGSTQYF.

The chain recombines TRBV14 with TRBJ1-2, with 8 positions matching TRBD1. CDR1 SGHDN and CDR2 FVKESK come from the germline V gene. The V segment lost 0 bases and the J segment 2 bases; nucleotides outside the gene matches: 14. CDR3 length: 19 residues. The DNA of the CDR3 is TGTGCCAGCAGCCAAGAGGGACCAATCGACAGGGGTCCGAACTATGGCTACACCTTC. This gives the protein CASSQEGPIDRGPNYGYTF.

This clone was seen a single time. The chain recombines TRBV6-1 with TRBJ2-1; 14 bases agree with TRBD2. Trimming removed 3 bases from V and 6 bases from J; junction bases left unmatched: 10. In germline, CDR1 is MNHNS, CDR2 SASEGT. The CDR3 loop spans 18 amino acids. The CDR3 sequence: CASSEPSRTSGGTNEQFF. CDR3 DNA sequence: TGTGCCAGCAGTGAGCCTTCTAGGACTAGCGGGGGGACCAATGAGCAGTTCTTC.

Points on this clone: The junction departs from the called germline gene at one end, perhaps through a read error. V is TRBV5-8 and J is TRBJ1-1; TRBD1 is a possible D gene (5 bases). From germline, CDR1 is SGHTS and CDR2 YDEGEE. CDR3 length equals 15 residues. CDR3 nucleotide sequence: TGCGCCAGCAGCCACCGAGTTTCAGGGTTCACTGAAGCTTTCTTT. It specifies CASSHRVSGFTEAFF.

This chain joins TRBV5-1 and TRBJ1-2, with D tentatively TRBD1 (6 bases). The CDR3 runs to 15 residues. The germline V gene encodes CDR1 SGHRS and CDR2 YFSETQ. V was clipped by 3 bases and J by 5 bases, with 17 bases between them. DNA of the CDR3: TGCGCCAGCAGCTCCTGGGACACGAGTTTGTATGGCTACACCTTC. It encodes CASSSWDTSLYGYTF.

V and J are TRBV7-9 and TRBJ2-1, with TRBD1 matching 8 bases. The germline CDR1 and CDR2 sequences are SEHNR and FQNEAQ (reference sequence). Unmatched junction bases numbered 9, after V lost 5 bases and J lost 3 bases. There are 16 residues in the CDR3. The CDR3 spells CASSPQGAGDYNEQFF. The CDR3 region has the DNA TGTGCCAGCAGCCCCCAGGGGGCCGGGGACTACAATGAGCAGTTCTTC.

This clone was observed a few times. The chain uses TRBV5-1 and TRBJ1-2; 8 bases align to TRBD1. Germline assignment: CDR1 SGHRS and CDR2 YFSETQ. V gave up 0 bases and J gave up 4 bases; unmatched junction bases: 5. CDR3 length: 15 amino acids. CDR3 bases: TGCGCCAGCAGCTTGGATCCGGGACAGGTCTATGGCTACACCTTC. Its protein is CASSLDPGQVYGYTF.

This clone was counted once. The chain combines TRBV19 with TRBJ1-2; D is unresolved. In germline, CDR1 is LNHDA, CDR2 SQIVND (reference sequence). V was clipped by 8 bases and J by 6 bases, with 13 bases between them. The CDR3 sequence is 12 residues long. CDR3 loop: CASGPDNHGYTF. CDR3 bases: TGTGCCAGTGGGCCCGACAATCATGGCTACACCTTC.

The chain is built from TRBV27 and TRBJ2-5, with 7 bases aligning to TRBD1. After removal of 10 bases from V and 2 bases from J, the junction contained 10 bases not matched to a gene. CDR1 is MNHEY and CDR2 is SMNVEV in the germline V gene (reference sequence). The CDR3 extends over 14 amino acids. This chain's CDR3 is CATANTGAQETQYF. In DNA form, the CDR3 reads TGTGCCACCGCCAATACAGGGGCACAAGAGACCCAGTACTTC.

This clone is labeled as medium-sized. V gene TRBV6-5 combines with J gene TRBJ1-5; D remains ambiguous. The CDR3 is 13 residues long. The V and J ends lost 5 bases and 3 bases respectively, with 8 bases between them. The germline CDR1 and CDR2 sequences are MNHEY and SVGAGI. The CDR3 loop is CASSGGLNQPQHF. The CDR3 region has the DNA TGTGCCAGCAGTGGCGGACTCAATCAGCCCCAGCATTTT.